The next 21 T cell receptor beta chains were all read from a single sample in a study of glioma-infiltrating T cells. TCR alpha and beta CDR3 regions were amplified from RNA using iRepertoire nested multiplex PCR. Via MiXCR, TCRdb re-called the multiplex PCR reads, giving one row per CDR3 protein. Counted here are approximately 110,000 distinct CDR3 sequences, less than 30% occurring once; the ten biggest clones make up 35%. Input material: glioma tissue, nonneoplastic brain tissue, or PBMCs (not recorded which). The receptor source for this set is a human donor with low-grade glioma or glioblastoma, undergoing nonglioma brain surgery, or in good health (not recorded which).

At least ten counts were recorded for this clonotype. The V gene is TRBV18, the J gene TRBJ1-4, with D hard to call. Germline assignment: CDR1 KGHSH and CDR2 LQKENI. This CDR3 is built from 14 residues. V was trimmed by 6 bases and J by 8 bases, leaving 16 bases between them. CDR3 sequence: CASSKGRASEKLFF. CDR3 DNA sequence: TGTGCCAGCTCTAAAGGGAGGGCTAGCGAAAAACTGTTTTTT. Complete variable domain (other parts from reference TRBV18 and TRBJ1-4): NAGVMQNPRHLVRRRGQEARLRCSPMKGHSHVYWYRQLPEEGLKFMVYLQKENIIDESGMPKERFSAEFPKEGPSILRIQQVVRGDSAAYFCASSKGRASEKLFFGSGTQLSVL.

This clonotype came up a few times. This chain connects TRBV7-9 to TRBJ2-7; 7 positions match TRBD1. V lost 4 bases to trimming and J lost 9 bases; unmatched junction nucleotides: 18. The CDR3 length is 16 residues. CDR1 and CDR2 (germline): SEHNR, FQNEAQ (reference sequence). CDR3 residues: CASSSSDRASYRGQYF. CDR3 in DNA: TGTGCCAGCAGCTCCTCCGACAGGGCATCATATCGTGGGCAGTACTTC.

To note about this clonotype: Since the CDR3 does not end with the conserved phenylalanine or tryptophan, this likely comes from a read error. This sequence joins TRBV6-1 and TRBJ2-7, with TRBD2 as a possible D gene (5 bases). The V end lost 10 bases, the J end lost 8 bases, and 18 bases lay between the germline ends. The V gene's germline CDR1 is MNHNS and CDR2 SASEGT. The CDR3 runs to 12 residues. The CDR3 reads CAISDSLYKQYL. In DNA, the CDR3 is TGTGCCATCTCGGACTCTTTGTACAAGCAGTACCTC.

This clonotype was recorded many times. The chain recombines TRBV5-1 with TRBJ2-1, with no clear D. The CDR3 is made up of 16 amino acids. CDR1 SGHRS and CDR2 YFSETQ come from the germline V gene. The ends were cut back, 2 bases at V and 0 bases at J, with 12 bases in the middle. The CDR3 region is CASSFSRLYSYNEQFF. In DNA, the CDR3 is TGCGCCAGCAGCTTTAGTCGACTGTACTCCTACAATGAGCAGTTCTTC.

This clonotype was detected ten times or more. V usage is TRBV2 and J usage is TRBJ2-3; TRBD2 might be the D (5 bases). V lost 6 bases and J lost 1, with 14 bases in between. CDR3 length: 15 amino acids. CDR1 and CDR2 from the germline V gene are SNHLY and FYNNEI. The CDR3 DNA follows: TGTGCCAGCAGCCCGACGACTACCGGCACAGATACGCAGTATTTT. Translating gives CASSPTTTGTDTQYF. Based on the CDR3 plus reference TRBV2 and TRBJ2-3, the full variable domain is EPEVTQTPSHQVTQMGQEVILRCVPISNHLYFYWYRQILGQKVEFLVSFYNNEISEKSEIFDDQFSVERPDGSNFTLKIRSTKLEDSAMYFCASSPTTTGTDTQYFGPGTRLTVL.

This clonotype was observed many times. The chain combines TRBV15 with TRBJ2-5; possibly TRBD1 for D (6 bases). The CDR3 runs to 13 residues. V dropped 4 bases and J dropped 5 bases, with 11 bases sitting between them. CDR1 LNHNV and CDR2 YYDKDF come from the germline V gene (reference sequence). CDR3 bases: TGTGCCACCAGCACCGACAGGCACGAGACCCAGTACTTC. Translating gives CATSTDRHETQYF.

This clonotype occurred many times. This CDR3 reads CASSTWTDMNTEAFF. The CDR3 DNA is TGTGCCAGCAGTACATGGACGGATATGAACACTGAAGCTTTCTTT. This chain links TRBV12-3 or TRBV12-4 with TRBJ1-1; D remains ambiguous. Between the trimmed V and J ends, which lost 5 bases and 0 bases, there was a span of 13 bases. This CDR3 has 15 amino acids.

In this sample, this clonotype turned up many times. The genes are TRBV6-6 and TRBJ2-7; D is possibly TRBD2 (7 bases). Germline lookup yields CDR1 MNHNY and CDR2 SVGAGI (reference sequence). The CDR3 loop spans 14 amino acids. Trimming left V 2 bases short and J 5 bases short, with 13 bases between. The CDR3 coding sequence is TGTGCCAGCAGTTACGGGGGGGCCCTGGACGAGCAGTACTTC. It is translated as CASSYGGALDEQYF.

This clonotype was seen ten or more times. The chain couples TRBV3-1 to TRBJ2-3; 13 positions agree with TRBD2. V shed 4 bases, J shed 0 bases, and the junction held 7 bases outside the gene matches. The length of the CDR3 is 18 residues. CDR1 is LGHDT, CDR2 YNNKEL, per germline (reference sequence). The CDR3 loop is CASSRGLAGTSSTDTQYF. The CDR3 DNA follows: TGTGCCAGCAGCCGGGGACTAGCGGGAACCTCTAGCACAGATACGCAGTATTTT.

There are many counts of this clonotype. The rearrangement joins TRBV11-2 to TRBJ1-1; D gene uncertain. The length of the CDR3 is 16 residues. Trimming left V 7 bases short and J 4 bases short, with 22 bases between. Per the germline V gene, CDR1 is SGHAT and CDR2 is FQNNGV. The CDR3 protein is CASNSLKGVSGTEAFF. CDR3 bases: TGTGCCAGCAACAGCTTGAAGGGAGTGAGCGGCACTGAAGCTTTCTTT.

This clonotype was recorded many times. This chain joins TRBV24-1 and TRBJ2-3; perhaps D is TRBD1 or TRBD2 (5 bases each). V was cut by 3 bases and J by 7 bases, with 19 bases left in between. CDR3 length equals 16 residues. Per the germline V gene, CDR1 is KGHDR and CDR2 is SFDVKD. The chain's CDR3 is CATSDPGTAQSYTQYF. The CDR3 region has the DNA TGTGCCACCAGTGATCCTGGGACGGCTCAGTCCTATACGCAGTATTTT.

On this clonotype itself: With a much larger clone just one base away, this may be a read error. V gene TRBV2 combines with J gene TRBJ1-2; possibly TRBD1 for D (6 bases). In germline, CDR1 is SNHLY, CDR2 FYNNEI. The germline V and J ends were trimmed by 10 bases and 3 bases, with 12 bases remaining between them. The CDR3 has 12 residues. The CDR3 loop reads CANREEYYGYTF. The CDR3, as DNA: TGTGCCAACAGGGAAGAGTACTATGGCTACACCTTC.

In its sample, this clonotype was seen many times. J is TRBJ1-5 and V is TRBV24-1; no clear D gene. This CDR3 region has 15 residues. V lost 2 bases to trimming and J lost 0 bases, with 7 bases between them. Germline CDR1 reads KGHDR; CDR2 reads SFDVKD. The CDR3 loop is CATSDSGTSNQPQHF. CDR3 DNA sequence: TGTGCCACCAGTGATTCCGGAACTAGCAATCAGCCCCAGCATTTT.

As to this clonotype: With a much larger clone just one base away, this may be a read error. The gene calls are TRBV14 and TRBJ2-1; 7 bases align to TRBD2. The V and J ends lost 2 bases and 13 bases, in that order; junction bases with no gene match: 14. Germline V CDR1 and CDR2: SGHDN, FVKESK. The CDR3 consists of 15 residues. CDR3 in amino acids: CASSQWRGNKETQFF. DNA for the CDR3: TGTGCCAGCAGCCAATGGCGGGGGAACAAAGAGACCCAGTTCTTC.

As regards this clonotype: An end of the junction does not agree with germline; a read error may underlie this. The rearrangement uses TRBV5-1 and TRBJ2-1; no clear D gene. Germline CDR1 is SGHRS and CDR2 is YFSETQ. The CDR3 loop spans 12 amino acids. CDR3 bases: TGCGCCACCAGCTTGGTCCGCAATGAGCAGTTCTTC. Its protein is CATSLVRNEQFF.

This clonotype was recorded many times. The V and J genes are TRBV7-9 and TRBJ1-2; 7 bases line up with TRBD1. Trimming at V came to 7 bases and at J to 4 bases, leaving 9 bases not matched to a gene. The CDR3 loop spans 14 amino acids. Per germline, CDR1 SEHNR and CDR2 FQNEAQ (reference sequence). In nucleotides, the CDR3 is TGTGCCAGCACCTTTGACAGGGTGGCCTATGGCTACACCTTC. This encodes CASTFDRVAYGYTF.

In its sample, this clonotype was seen many times. This chain links TRBV7-9 with TRBJ1-3; tentative D call: TRBD1 (5 bases). Germline-derived CDR1 and CDR2 are SEHNR and FQNEAQ (reference sequence). V was trimmed by 2 bases and J by 4 bases, leaving 9 bases between them. This CDR3 region has 14 residues. The chain's CDR3 is CASSLQGRGNTIYF. CDR3 DNA: TGTGCCAGCAGCTTACAGGGTAGAGGAAACACCATATATTTT.

This clonotype occurred a few times. A read error may be the cause here, since a much bigger clone is one base away. The rearrangement links TRBV18 to TRBJ2-1, with a tentative D call TRBD2 (7 bases). Germline V gene data show CDR1 as KGHSH and CDR2 as LQKENI. The CDR3 is 15 amino acids. The CDR3 loop reads CASSPLGGLIDEQFF. DNA for the CDR3: TGTGCCAGCTCCCCACTAGGGGGACTAATTGATGAGCAGTTCTTC.

The sample holds many counts of this clonotype. This sequence joins TRBV20-1 and TRBJ1-1, with a weak D call TRBD1 (5 bases). The CDR3 contains 13 residues. V shed 4 bases and J shed 0 bases, with 9 bases lying between them. Looked up from germline, CDR1 is DFQATT and CDR2 is SNEGSKA (reference sequence). Written as DNA, the CDR3 is TGCAGTGCTAAAGGCAGGGTGAACACTGAAGCTTTCTTT. Amino acids: CSAKGRVNTEAFF.

This clonotype came up many times. The chain links TRBV10-3 to TRBJ1-1; D is unresolved. The germline gives CDR1 ENHRY, CDR2 SYGVKD. The CDR3 is 14 residues long. V was trimmed by 5 bases and J by 1 base, leaving 11 bases between them. CDR3 loop: CAISTSDGNTEAFF. DNA for the CDR3: TGTGCCATCAGTACGTCGGACGGGAACACTGAAGCTTTCTTT.

Note on this clonotype: This may stem from a read error, because a much larger clone lies one nucleotide away. V and J are TRBV29-1 and TRBJ2-3, with TRBD2 identical over 7 bases. The CDR3 is 12 residues long. CDR1 and CDR2 from the germline V gene are SQVTM and ANQGSEA. The CDR3 DNA follows: TGCAGGGCTCGGCGGGGGAGAGATACGCAGTATTTT. Translated: CRARRGRDTQYF.